This TCR beta chain was profiled in a study of cytomegalovirus exposure and HLA in healthy donors. Study-level background: The same platform was used for the roughly 120 validation repertoires as for the approximately 720 first-cohort repertoires, as reported in a later analysis.

TCRdb's table, derived via immunoSEQ multiplex PCR, lists solely in-frame clones and lacks some. The data contain about 120,000 clones, around 96% of them seen just once; the ten biggest clones take up 1.5% to 2%. For this clone: Its antigen remains unknown.

This CDR3 region has 13 residues. CDR1 SGHNT and CDR2 YYREEE come from the germline V gene (reference sequence). The ends were cut back, 0 bases at V and 8 bases at J, with 8 bases in the middle. Findings and limits, study-wide: Many donors carried some public TCRs, although rarity characterized most TCR sequences. The classifier reportedly diagnosed cytomegalovirus status with high sensitivity and specificity. Researchers counted over 150 TCR beta chains as cytomegalovirus-associated.

This clonotype was sampled from a man younger than 30 in good health and CMV-seronegative. The rearrangement uses TRBV5-4 and TRBJ1-4, with D unresolved. Material for sequencing was PBMCs. CDR3 DNA: TGTGCCAGCAGCTTGGTCCCGGGGGAAAAACTGTTTTTT. Translated: CASSLVPGEKLFF.